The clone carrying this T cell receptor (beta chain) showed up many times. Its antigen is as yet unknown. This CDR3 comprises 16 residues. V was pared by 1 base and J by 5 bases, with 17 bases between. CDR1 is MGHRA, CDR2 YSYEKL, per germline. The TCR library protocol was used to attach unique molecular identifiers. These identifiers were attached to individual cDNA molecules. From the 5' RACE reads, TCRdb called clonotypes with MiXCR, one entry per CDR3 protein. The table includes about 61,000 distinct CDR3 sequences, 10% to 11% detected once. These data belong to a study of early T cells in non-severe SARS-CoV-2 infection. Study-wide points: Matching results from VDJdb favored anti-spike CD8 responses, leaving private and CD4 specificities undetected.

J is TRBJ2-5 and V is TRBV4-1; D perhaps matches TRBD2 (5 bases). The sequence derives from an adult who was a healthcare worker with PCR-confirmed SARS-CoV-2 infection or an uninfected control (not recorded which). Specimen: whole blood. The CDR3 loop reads CASSQGPTRPSETQYF. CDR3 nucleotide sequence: TGCGCCAGCAGCCAAGGACCTACTAGACCCTCGGAGACCCAGTACTTC.